This T cell receptor (beta chain) stems from a study of a mutant IDH1 vaccine in newly diagnosed glioma. Study at large: In some groups vaccination began 4-6 weeks post-radiotherapy; others received it with temozolomide. Patients previously underwent radiotherapy, temozolomide, or both, and most underwent both.

In regard to this clone: Its antigen is not identified.

The method was immunoSEQ multiplex PCR; TCRdb's version includes in-frame clones alone and lacks a portion of them. Of 56,000 or so clones in the sample, around three quarters were seen once. The V gene lost 3 bases and the J gene lost 0 bases, with 13 bases spanning the gap. The length of the CDR3 is 16 residues. CDR1 and CDR2 (germline): SGDLS, YYNGEE. Time point reported: week 47, end of study. Topical imiquimod was applied with each vaccine dose, which held 300 ug of mutant IDH1 20-mer peptide. The origin of this receptor is a woman between 40 and 55 years old with glioma. Some clones in this sample may be carry-over from other donors' samples. The chain employs TRBV9 and TRBJ2-4, with a tentative D call TRBD2 (5 bases). This material consisted of PBMCs, taken from a glioma patient whose treatment included an IDH1 peptide vaccine. Here the CDR3 reads CASSASGSLAKNIQYF. The CDR3 coding sequence is TGTGCCAGCAGCGCGAGCGGAAGTCTAGCCAAAAACATTCAGTACTTC.